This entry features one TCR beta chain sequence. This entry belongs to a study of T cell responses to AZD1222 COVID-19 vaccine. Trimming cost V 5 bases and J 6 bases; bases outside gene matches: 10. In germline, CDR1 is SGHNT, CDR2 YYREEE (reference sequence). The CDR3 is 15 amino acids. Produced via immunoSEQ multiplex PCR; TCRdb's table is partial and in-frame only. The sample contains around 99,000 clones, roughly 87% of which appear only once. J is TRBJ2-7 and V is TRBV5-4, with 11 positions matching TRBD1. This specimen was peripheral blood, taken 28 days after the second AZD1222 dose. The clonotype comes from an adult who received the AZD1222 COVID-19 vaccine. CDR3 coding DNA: TGTGCCAGCAGTCCAACCGGGACAGGGGGTGTCGAGCAGTACTTC. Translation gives CASSPTGTGGVEQYF.